This entry describes one T cell receptor (beta chain). The antigen is unknown. Vbeta (60) and Jbeta (13) primers were used in the PCR. Here immunoSEQ multiplex PCR was the method, and the copy in TCRdb shows in-frame clones only, minus some. The data hold 200,000 or so clones, with approximately 80% observed a single time. The data originate from a study of cytomegalovirus exposure and HLA in healthy donors. This CDR3 is built from 16 residues. Trimming stripped 7 bases from V and 4 bases from J, with 25 bases between. Looked up from germline, CDR1 is SQVTM and CDR2 is ANQGSEA. Findings of the study overall: It was assumed in the presence/absence analyses that sequencing depth was roughly uniform across donors. About 180 TCR beta chains were listed as cytomegalovirus-associated. There were reportedly fewer N-insertions in an Asian-associated ancestry cluster than the roughly 680-donor mean, in a later analysis.

Sample: PBMCs. The sequence was obtained from a boy aged 2-15 years in good health and CMV-seronegative. This chain connects TRBV29-1 to TRBJ1-2, with D possibly being TRBD1 (6 bases). The CDR3 sequence: CSALAGRQEIFYGYTF. CDR3 coding DNA: TGCAGCGCCTTGGCCGGCCGACAGGAGATTTTCTATGGCTACACCTTC. Drawing the rest from reference TRBV29-1 and TRBJ1-2, the complete variable domain is SAVISQKPSRDICQRGTSLTIQCQVDSQVTMMFWYRQQPGQSLTLIATANQGSEATYESGFVIDKFPISRPNLTFSTLTVSNMSPEDSSIYLCSALAGRQEIFYGYTFGSGTRLTVV.